The clone carrying this TCR beta chain has only a few counts. Its antigen is currently unknown. This entry comes from a study of CD8 T cells in ankylosing spondylitis. The CDR3 has 15 residues. The J segment lost 5 bases and the V segment lost 0 bases, leaving 3 bases of the junction unmatched. Germline V CDR1 and CDR2: SGDLS, YYNGEE. Regarding the study as a whole: A subset of motif variants has previously been described in the synovial fluid and blood of reactive arthritis. Clones linked to disease were reported to show significant enrichment in matched ankylosing spondylitis synovial fluid. The study identified a TCR beta motif of fewer than 10 highly homologous variants that appeared characteristic of ankylosing spondylitis blood.

Libraries for TCR beta were made by quantitative 5'-RACE with molecular barcodes. TCRdb passed the 5' RACE reads through MiXCR, listing each CDR3 protein once. The data show 130,000 or so distinct CDR3 sequences, with approximately 17% seen just once and about 33% held by the top ten. The chain joins TRBV9 to TRBJ2-3, with TRBD2 identical over 10 bases. The clonotype was recovered from a male donor with ankylosing spondylitis. The sequenced material came from blood, either unsorted or a sorted T cell fraction (not recorded which). The CDR3 nucleotides are TGTGCCAGCAGCGTAGTAGCGGGAGGCATAGATACGCAGTATTTT. This encodes CASSVVAGGIDTQYF.